The sequence of this T cell receptor beta chain was determined in a study of radiotherapy plus CTLA-4 blockade in lung cancer. Overall study context: Objective responses were observed in less than 20% of patients, and disease control was achieved by roughly 31%.

Whole-study findings and limits: According to reports, early shifts in blood T cell clones, alongside interferon-beta, forecast response most accurately. TCR clones from tumors expanded in blood after radiotherapy plus ipilimumab.

This table comes from immunoSEQ multiplex PCR, and its TCRdb copy is limited to in-frame clones, with some not included. Of around 50,000 clones in the sample, 75% to 90% were seen once. The CDR3 has 13 amino acids. The germline gives CDR1 LNHDA, CDR2 SQIVND (reference sequence). The V gene lost 6 bases and the J gene lost 3 bases, with 12 bases spanning the gap. Enrolled patients, whose metastatic non-small-cell lung cancer was chemo-refractory, received focal radiation plus CTLA-4 blockade with ipilimumab. With regard to this clone: Its antigen is unidentified.

The input for sequencing was peripheral blood, taken from a patient treated with radiotherapy plus ipilimumab. V gene TRBV19 combines with J gene TRBJ2-7; no clear D gene. This TCR derives from a human donor with non-small cell lung cancer that progressed on radiotherapy plus ipilimumab. Some clones in this sample may be carry-over from other donors' samples. Here the CDR3 reads CASSAANGYEQYF. The DNA of the CDR3 is TGTGCCAGTAGCGCGGCGAACGGCTACGAGCAGTACTTC. The full variable domain, with the rest looked up from reference TRBV19 and TRBJ2-7, is DGGITQSPKYLFRKEGQNVTLSCEQNLNHDAMYWYRQDPGQGLRLIYYSQIVNDFQKGDIAEGYSVSREKKESFPLTVTSAQKNPTAFYLCASSAANGYEQYFGPGTRLTVT.